The next 27 T cell receptor beta chains were all read from a single sample in a study of blood T cell repertoires in COVID-19. Repertoires were generated with immunoSEQ multiplex PCR, while TCRdb's copy carries only in-frame clones and drops some. The table lists 75,000 to 85,000 clones, around 82% of them singletons. Sequencing used peripheral blood. Every receptor here comes from a human donor in a cohort sampled during active COVID-19.

The J gene is TRBJ2-1, the V gene TRBV3-1 (or the pseudogene TRBV3-2); TRBD2 is a possible D gene (6 bases). The CDR3 contains 15 residues. Trimming took off 0 bases at V and 9 bases at J, with 15 bases between the two ends. Germline values: CDR1 LGHDT, CDR2 YNNKEL (reference sequence). DNA of the CDR3: TGTGCCAGCAGCCAAGACTACAGGCGGGGCGGTGAGCAGTTCTTC. Its translation: CASSQDYRRGGEQFF.

This rearrangement joins TRBV7-8 to TRBJ1-2; weak D call: TRBD1 (6 bases). CDR1 is SGHVS, CDR2 FQNEAQ, per germline. The CDR3 is made up of 17 amino acids. V shed 1 base and J shed 8 bases, with 23 bases lying between them. CDR3 bases: TGTGCCAGCAGCTTAGGCCCCGGATCCGGACAGAGCGGCGGCTACACCTTC. Protein: CASSLGPGSGQSGGYTF.

This chain links TRBV5-1 with TRBJ2-6; D possibly corresponds to TRBD1 (7 bases). Trimming left V 4 bases short and J 0 bases short, with 14 bases between. This CDR3 spans 17 amino acids. CDR1 and CDR2 (germline): SGHRS, YFSETQ. DNA for the CDR3: TGCGCCAGCAGCATCGGGACAGCGGGCTCTGGGGCCAACGTCCTGACTTTC. It specifies CASSIGTAGSGANVLTF.

This clone was counted a few times. The chain has TRBV3-1 (or the pseudogene TRBV3-2) and TRBJ1-1; TRBD1 is a possible D gene (6 bases). V lost 6 bases and J 2 bases, leaving 16 bases between the germline ends. Germline V gene sequence: CDR1 LGHDT, CDR2 YNNKEL (reference sequence). CDR3 length equals 15 residues. CDR3 nucleotide sequence: TGTGCCAGCAGTGGGGGGGCAGGGAAAAACACTGAAGCTTTCTTT. Its protein is CASSGGAGKNTEAFF.

The rearrangement links TRBV3-1 (or the pseudogene TRBV3-2) to TRBJ2-7, with TRBD2 matching 13 bases. CDR1 and CDR2 (germline): LGHDT, YNNKEL (reference sequence). The CDR3 extends over 19 amino acids. J gave up 3 bases and V 1 base, and 12 bases lay outside the gene matches. The CDR3 region is CASSQGGTSGVLSHYEQYF. CDR3 DNA sequence: TGTGCCAGCAGCCAAGGGGGGACTAGCGGGGTATTGTCTCACTACGAGCAGTACTTC.

The chain carries TRBV3-1 (or the pseudogene TRBV3-2) and TRBJ1-5; tentative D call: TRBD1 (5 bases). This CDR3 has 13 amino acids. Germline V gives CDR1 LGHDT, CDR2 YNNKEL (reference sequence). The V end was cut by 4 bases, the J end by 2 bases, with 6 bases between. The CDR3 sequence: CASSLTGNQPQHF. The CDR3 DNA sequence: TGTGCCAGCAGCCTGACAGGCAATCAGCCCCAGCATTTT.

The chain recombines TRBV14 with TRBJ2-1; no clear D gene. This CDR3 region has 12 residues. V was cut by 4 bases and J by 2 bases, with 3 bases left in between. CDR1 SGHDN and CDR2 FVKESK come from the germline V gene. The CDR3 here is CASSLTYNEQFF. The CDR3 DNA sequence: TGTGCCAGCAGCCTTACCTACAATGAGCAGTTCTTC.

This chain connects TRBV5-4 to TRBJ1-6; TRBD1 aligns across 9 bases. The V gene end was trimmed by 5 bases and the J gene end by 10 bases; junction bases not matched to a gene: 10. The CDR3 is made up of 15 amino acids. Germline assignment: CDR1 SGHNT and CDR2 YYREEE (reference sequence). Written as DNA, the CDR3 is TGTGCCAGCAGGAGTCGGACAGGGGAAGGATCACCCCTCCACTTT. Translated: CASRSRTGEGSPLHF.

The chain recombines TRBV2 with TRBJ1-2; D is uncertain. The CDR3 totals 14 residues. Trimming left V 7 bases short and J 4 bases short, with 16 bases between. In germline, CDR1 is SNHLY, CDR2 FYNNEI. The CDR3 sequence: CASIPWAPIYGYTF. CDR3 coding DNA: TGTGCCAGCATCCCTTGGGCACCGATCTATGGCTACACCTTC.

The chain has TRBV19 and TRBJ2-7, with TRBD2 matching over 12 bases. CDR3 length: 15 amino acids. Per the germline V gene, CDR1 is LNHDA and CDR2 is SQIVND (reference sequence). V lost 6 bases, J lost 5 bases, and 8 bases stayed unmatched. The CDR3 loop reads CASRELAGGTHEQYF. CDR3 DNA: TGTGCCAGTAGGGAACTAGCGGGGGGAACCCACGAGCAGTACTTC.

The chain employs TRBV29-1 and TRBJ2-7, with D tentatively TRBD1 (7 bases). With 4 bases removed from V and 5 bases from J, the gap between germline ends came to 18 bases. This CDR3 has 14 residues. The germline gives CDR1 SQVTM, CDR2 ANQGSEA. DNA of the CDR3: TGCAGCGTTGTCGTTGCCAGGGGGGTAGACGAGCAGTACTTC. It translates to CSVVVARGVDEQYF.

CDR3 nucleotides: TGTGCCAGCAGGGTCTCGGGGAACACTGAAGCTTTCTTT. Translating it yields CASRVSGNTEAFF. The chain links TRBV7-6 to TRBJ1-1; D gene ambiguous. Germline lookup yields CDR1 SGHVS and CDR2 FNYEAQ. This CDR3 spans 13 amino acids. Trimming took 6 bases from V and 1 from J, leaving 9 bases between them.

The chain recombines TRBV11-2 with TRBJ1-6; perhaps TRBD1 as D (5 bases). The CDR3 covers 15 residues. Looked up from germline, CDR1 is SGHAT and CDR2 is FQNNGV. V lost 4 bases to trimming and J lost 10 bases, with 17 bases between them. The CDR3 sequence is CASSSTRQGGSPLHF. As DNA, the CDR3 is TGTGCCAGCAGCTCAACTCGGCAGGGAGGATCACCCCTCCACTTT.

The chain is built from TRBV28 and TRBJ2-7; D uncertain. From germline, CDR1 is MDHEN and CDR2 SYDVKM. This CDR3 is built from 14 residues. V was trimmed by 1 base and J by 2 bases, leaving 9 bases between them. CDR3 DNA: TGTGCCAGCAGTTTATTTCAGGATCCCTACGAGCAGTACTTC. Amino acids: CASSLFQDPYEQYF. Drawing the rest from reference TRBV28 and TRBJ2-7, the complete variable domain is DVKVTQSSRYLVKRTGEKVFLECVQDMDHENMFWYRQDPGLGLRLIYFSYDVKMKEKGDIPEGYSVSREKKERFSLILESASTNQTSMYLCASSLFQDPYEQYFGPGTRLTVT.

This chain joins TRBV6-1 and TRBJ1-5, with D tentatively TRBD1 (6 bases). With 0 bases removed from V and 7 bases from J, the gap between germline ends came to 16 bases. The CDR3 extends over 16 amino acids. Germline V gene data show CDR1 as MNHNS and CDR2 as SASEGT. The CDR3 reads CASSEAGGPGGQPQHF. CDR3 sequence (DNA): TGTGCCAGCAGTGAAGCCGGGGGCCCGGGAGGGCAGCCCCAGCATTTT.

This clone was observed a few times. This chain joins TRBV10-3 and TRBJ2-3, with 7 bases lining up with TRBD2. Per germline, CDR1 ENHRY and CDR2 SYGVKD. This CDR3 contains 13 residues. The V segment lost 4 bases and the J segment 6 bases; nucleotides outside the gene matches: 4. In DNA, the CDR3 is TGTGCCATCAGTGGTTGGGGGGGGGATACGCAGTATTTT. This encodes CAISGWGGDTQYF.

This clone was seen at least ten times. This chain connects TRBV5-5 to TRBJ1-3; 7 bases agree with TRBD1. Germline V gene sequence: CDR1 SGHKS, CDR2 YYEKEE (reference sequence). V shed 4 bases and J 7 bases; nucleotides not matched to a gene: 17. The CDR3 extends over 17 amino acids. The CDR3 reads CASSRGQAILSGNTIYF. The CDR3 nucleotides read TGTGCCAGCAGCCGCGGACAGGCTATCCTCTCAGGGAACACCATATATTTT.

The CDR3 sequence is CASSSLRAVNTEAFF. The CDR3 DNA sequence: TGTGCCAGCAGTTCCTTGAGGGCAGTGAACACTGAAGCTTTCTTT. The V call is TRBV6-5, the J call TRBJ1-1; no clear D gene. The CDR3 is 15 residues long. Germline loops: CDR1 MNHEY, CDR2 SVGAGI. The V gene lost 4 bases and the J gene lost 0 bases, with 12 bases spanning the gap.

This chain uses TRBV6-5 with TRBJ2-7, with 7 bases matching TRBD1. The CDR3 has 14 amino acids. Germline CDR1 is MNHEY and CDR2 is SVGAGI. The junction had 7 bases not matched to a gene; V was cut back by 6 bases and J by 2 bases. The CDR3 DNA sequence: TGTGCCAGCAGCGGGACAGCCAACCCCTACGAGCAGTACTTC. Its protein is CASSGTANPYEQYF.

V is TRBV12-5 and J is TRBJ2-2, with 11 nucleotides matching TRBD1. V shed 5 bases, J shed 7 bases, and the junction held 6 bases outside the gene matches. The V gene's germline CDR1 is LGHNT and CDR2 FRNRAP. CDR3 length: 15 residues. CDR3 sequence (DNA): TGTGCTAGTGGTGGACAGGGGGCGCGAGGCGGGGAGCTGTTTTTT. Residues: CASGGQGARGGELFF.

This clone was seen just once. The gene calls are TRBV6-2 or TRBV6-3 and TRBJ1-5, with 8 bases that match TRBD1. Losses at the gene ends were 2 bases for V and 9 bases for J; bases not matched to a gene: 15. Germline lookup yields CDR1 MNHEY and CDR2 SVGEGT. The CDR3 has 17 residues. The CDR3 sequence is CASSYPGQDLTIGPQHF. The CDR3 DNA follows: TGTGCCAGCAGTTACCCGGGACAGGACTTAACGATCGGGCCCCAGCATTTT.

The chain is built from TRBV6-6 and TRBJ1-6; D is perhaps TRBD1 (6 bases). This CDR3 region has 17 residues. CDR1 and CDR2 from the germline V gene are MNHNY and SVGAGI (reference sequence). Trimming removed 5 bases from V and 4 bases from J, with 18 bases in between. The DNA for the CDR3 is TGTGCCAGCAGTCTCGGCCCCGGACAGAATTATAATTCACCCCTCCACTTT. Translated: CASSLGPGQNYNSPLHF.

The CDR3 nucleotides read TGTGCCAGCAGCCAGAGAGTAGGGGCCACCTACGAGCAGTACTTC. Translating it yields CASSQRVGATYEQYF. The chain carries TRBV14 and TRBJ2-7, with D possibly being TRBD1 (5 bases). V shed 3 bases and J shed 2 bases, with 14 bases lying between them. Germline V gives CDR1 SGHDN, CDR2 FVKESK. There are 15 residues in the CDR3.

The V and J genes are TRBV7-9 and TRBJ1-5; 11 nucleotides match TRBD1. Trimming removed 3 bases from V and 0 bases from J; junction bases left unmatched: 4. The CDR3 loop spans 17 amino acids. The germline V gene encodes CDR1 SEHNR and CDR2 FQNEAQ (reference sequence). The CDR3 nucleotides are TGTGCCAGCAGCTTGGGGACAGGGGGGATTAGCAATCAGCCCCAGCATTTT. Its translation: CASSLGTGGISNQPQHF.

The chain employs TRBV3-1 (or the pseudogene TRBV3-2) and TRBJ2-7; 7 bases fit TRBD1. This CDR3 comprises 13 residues. Germline loops: CDR1 LGHDT, CDR2 YNNKEL (reference sequence). With 4 bases clipped from V and 4 bases from J, the junction kept 4 bases outside the gene matches. The DNA of the CDR3 is TGTGCCAGCAGCCTGGGACAGCTATACGAGCAGTACTTC. Amino acid sequence: CASSLGQLYEQYF.

This chain links TRBV5-4 with TRBJ2-7, with TRBD1 as a possible D gene (6 bases). Germline loops: CDR1 SGHNT, CDR2 YYREEE (reference sequence). CDR3 length equals 15 residues. V was pared by 0 bases and J by 10 bases, with 20 bases between. The CDR3 region is CASSLDGTQGRRQYF. CDR3 DNA sequence: TGTGCCAGCAGCTTGGATGGTACACAGGGCCGTAGACAGTACTTC.

This chain joins TRBV7-3 and TRBJ2-7; 7 bases agree with TRBD1. V was pared by 5 bases and J by 6 bases, with 7 bases of the junction left unmatched. Germline V CDR1 and CDR2: SGHTA, FQGTGA. The CDR3 is 13 residues long. As DNA, the CDR3 is TGTGCCAGCAGCGAGAACAGGGGTTTCGAGCAGTACTTC. It encodes CASSENRGFEQYF.